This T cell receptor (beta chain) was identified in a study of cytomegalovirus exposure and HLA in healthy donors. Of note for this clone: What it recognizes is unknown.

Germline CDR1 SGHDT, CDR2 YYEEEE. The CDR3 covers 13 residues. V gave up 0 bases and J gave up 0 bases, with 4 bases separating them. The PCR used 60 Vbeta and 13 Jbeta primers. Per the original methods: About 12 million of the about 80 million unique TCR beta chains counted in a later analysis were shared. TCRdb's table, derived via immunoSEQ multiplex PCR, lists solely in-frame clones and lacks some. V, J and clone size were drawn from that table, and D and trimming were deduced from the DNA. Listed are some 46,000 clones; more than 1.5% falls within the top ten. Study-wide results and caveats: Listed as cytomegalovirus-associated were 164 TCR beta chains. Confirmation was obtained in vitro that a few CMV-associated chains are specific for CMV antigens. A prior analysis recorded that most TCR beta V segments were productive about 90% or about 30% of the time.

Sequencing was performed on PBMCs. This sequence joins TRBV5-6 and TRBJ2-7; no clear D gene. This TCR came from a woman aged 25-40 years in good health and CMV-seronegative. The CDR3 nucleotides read TGTGCCAGCAGCTTGGTAGACTCCTACGAGCAGTACTTC. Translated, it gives CASSLVDSYEQYF.